Below, one T cell receptor (beta chain) is given with its context. Antigen: not known. At the DNA level, this CDR3 is encoded by other sequences in the same sample as well. Every isolated RNA sample was fully reverse transcribed, so sequencing captured expressed TCRB transcripts. Clones were read by immunoSEQ multiplex PCR, and TCRdb kept only the in-frame ones, dropping some. The sample consists of around 180,000 clones, approximately 7.8% of them appearing once. This entry is derived from a study of beta chain features in type 1 diabetes. V lost 5 bases and J 1 base, leaving 12 bases between the germline ends. The CDR3 loop spans 14 amino acids. The germline V gene has CDR1 SGHRS and CDR2 YFSETQ. Via the markers CD45RO/CCR7/CD25/CD127/CD95/CD27, stem cell-like memory, regulatory, central memory and naive CD4+ cells were sorted. Study-level points and caveats: Individuals with type 1 diabetes displayed fewer insertions and more deletions at VDJ junctions. Moderate but significant shortening of TCRB CDR3s was recorded in all four CD4+ subsets from Type 1 diabetes patients. PCR, the amplification step, might favor shorter templates, equally in patients and controls.

The sequenced sample was central memory CD4+ T cells from blood. The chain couples TRBV5-1 to TRBJ1-1, with D possibly matching TRBD1 (5 bases). The source is a woman between 40 and 55 years old with type 1 diabetes. CDR3: CASSFDSRNTEAFF. CDR3 DNA sequence: TGCGCCAGCAGTTTCGACAGTCGGAACACTGAAGCTTTCTTT.